This paragraph covers one T cell receptor beta chain sequence. The target antigen is unknown. This CDR3 is built from 13 residues. Trimming removed 3 bases from V and 4 bases from J, with 9 bases in between. CDR1 MNHNS and CDR2 SASEGT come from the germline V gene. This sample is part of a study of cytotoxic CD8 clonotypes in ibrutinib-treated CLL. Overall study: Recorded responses included approximately 24 partial and 2 complete; following median 68 months, 14 stayed remitted and about 12 progressed. General observations from the study: Elevated clonality accompanied ibrutinib response, with a return toward baseline values at progression. Age-matched healthy donor levels were exceeded by baseline clonality, which tracked circulating CD8+ T-cell counts.

Clones were sequenced by immunoSEQ multiplex PCR, and TCRdb holds only the in-frame ones, with some missing. The sample holds approximately 74,000 clones, approximately 80% seen once. Sequencing was performed on PBMCs, taken at disease progression, from a patient treated with ibrutinib. The J gene is TRBJ1-1, the V gene TRBV6-1; D unresolved. The source is a human donor with chronic lymphocytic leukemia. DNA of the CDR3: TGTGCCAGCAGTGAGAATTTGGTCACTGAAGCTTTCTTT. Amino acid sequence: CASSENLVTEAFF.